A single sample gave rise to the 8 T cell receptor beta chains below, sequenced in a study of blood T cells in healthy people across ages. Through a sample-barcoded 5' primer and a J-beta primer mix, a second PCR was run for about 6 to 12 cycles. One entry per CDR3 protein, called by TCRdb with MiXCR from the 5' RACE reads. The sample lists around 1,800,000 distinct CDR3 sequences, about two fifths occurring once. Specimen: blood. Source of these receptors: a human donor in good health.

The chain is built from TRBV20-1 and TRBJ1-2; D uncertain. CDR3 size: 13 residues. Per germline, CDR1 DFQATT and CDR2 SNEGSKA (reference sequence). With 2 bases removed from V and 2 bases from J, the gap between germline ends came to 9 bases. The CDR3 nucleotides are TGCAGTGCTAGAAAGTCAGGAAACTATGGCTACACCTTC. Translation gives CSARKSGNYGYTF.

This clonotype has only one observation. The DNA for the CDR3 is TGTGCCAGCAGCCGTGGACAGGGGGCGAGGGAGCCCCAGCATTTT. This encodes CASSRGQGAREPQHF. The genes are TRBV12-3 or TRBV12-4 and TRBJ1-5, with 11 bases identical to TRBD1. Unmatched junction bases numbered 9, after V lost 6 bases and J lost 8 bases. The CDR3 runs to 15 residues.

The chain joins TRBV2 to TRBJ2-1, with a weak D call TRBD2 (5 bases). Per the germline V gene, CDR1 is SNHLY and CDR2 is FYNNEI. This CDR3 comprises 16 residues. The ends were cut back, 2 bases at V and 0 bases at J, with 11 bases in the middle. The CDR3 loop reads CASSEFSGYSYNEQFF. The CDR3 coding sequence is TGTGCCAGCAGTGAATTCAGCGGCTACTCCTACAATGAGCAGTTCTTC.

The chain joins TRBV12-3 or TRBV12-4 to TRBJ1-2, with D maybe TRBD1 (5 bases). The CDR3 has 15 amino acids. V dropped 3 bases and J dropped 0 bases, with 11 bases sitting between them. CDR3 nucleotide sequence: TGTGCCAGCAGTTTCTTTCAGGGCCCTAACTATGGCTACACCTTC. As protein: CASSFFQGPNYGYTF.

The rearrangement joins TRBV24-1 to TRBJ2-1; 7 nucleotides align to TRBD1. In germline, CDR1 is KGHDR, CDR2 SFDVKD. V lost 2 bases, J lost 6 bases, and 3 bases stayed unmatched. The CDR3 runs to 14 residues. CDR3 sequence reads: CATSDSYRGNEQFF. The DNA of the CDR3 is TGTGCCACCAGTGATTCCTACAGGGGCAATGAGCAGTTCTTC.

CDR3 in amino acids: CASSLVGDSTLHF. The CDR3 DNA follows: TGTGCCAGCAGCTTGGTTGGGGATAGTACCCTCCACTTT. The chain is built from TRBV5-6 and TRBJ1-6; D uncertain. Germline-derived CDR1 and CDR2 are SGHDT and YYEEEE. V lost 0 bases and J lost 14, with 12 bases in between. The CDR3 sequence is 13 residues long.

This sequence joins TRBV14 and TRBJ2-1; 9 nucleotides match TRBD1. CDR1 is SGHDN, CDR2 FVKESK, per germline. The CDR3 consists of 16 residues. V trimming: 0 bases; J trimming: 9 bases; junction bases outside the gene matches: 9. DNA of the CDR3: TGTGCCAGCAGCCAAGATGGGGGACAGGGACGACGTGAGCAGTTCTTC. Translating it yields CASSQDGGQGRREQFF.

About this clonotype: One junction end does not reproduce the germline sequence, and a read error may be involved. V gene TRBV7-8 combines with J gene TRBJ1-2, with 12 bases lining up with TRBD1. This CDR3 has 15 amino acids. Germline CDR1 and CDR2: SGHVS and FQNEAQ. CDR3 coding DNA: TGTGCCAGCAGCCCAGGGACAGGGGGCTTCTATGACTACACCTTC. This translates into CASSPGTGGFYDYTF.